The 16 T cell receptor beta chains listed next were all sequenced from one sample in a study of Ad26.COV2.S vaccination and SARS-CoV-2 variants. Produced via immunoSEQ multiplex PCR; TCRdb's table is partial and in-frame only. The table shows hundreds of thousands of clones, with roughly 90% occurring only once. Treatment reported: about 20 received Ad26.COV2.S at low or high dose, single or two shots; five or six received placebo; per-sample allocation not given. Specimens were obtained on day 63 following the first vaccine or placebo injection. Sequencing used peripheral blood, obtained in a trial of Ad26.COV2.S vaccine versus placebo. The receptors derive from a person aged 18-60 years who received the Ad26.COV2.S COVID-19 vaccine or a placebo.

This clone has a single count. V is TRBV3-1 (or the pseudogene TRBV3-2) and J is TRBJ2-7; 8 positions match TRBD2. Trimming removed 4 bases from V and 7 bases from J; junction bases left unmatched: 12. The CDR3 contains 15 residues. CDR1 LGHDT and CDR2 YNNKEL come from the germline V gene (reference sequence). The CDR3: CASSPTAGARGEQYF. The CDR3 DNA is TGTGCCAGCAGCCCTACAGCGGGAGCGAGGGGAGAGCAGTACTTC.

The chain couples TRBV28 to TRBJ1-5; D is unresolved. Between the trimmed V and J ends, which lost 7 bases and 11 bases, there was a span of 15 bases. Germline V gene sequence: CDR1 MDHEN, CDR2 SYDVKM. This CDR3 is 12 amino acids long. CDR3 protein: CASKDLIGSQHF. In DNA, the CDR3 is TGTGCCAGCAAGGACCTCATAGGGTCCCAGCATTTT.

The chain is built from TRBV28 and TRBJ1-1; the D is unclear. V was cut by 6 bases and J by 1 base, with 15 bases left in between. CDR1 and CDR2 (germline): MDHEN, SYDVKM. The CDR3 extends over 15 amino acids. CDR3 in amino acids: CASSPLRARNTEAFF. The CDR3, as DNA: TGTGCCAGCAGCCCCTTGCGGGCGAGGAACACTGAAGCTTTCTTT.

This clone was recorded once. V and J are TRBV5-8 and TRBJ1-2; possible D gene TRBD1, 6 bases. CDR3 size: 14 residues. V lost 2 bases and J lost 4, with 12 bases in between. Germline assignment: CDR1 SGHTS and CDR2 YDEGEE. The CDR3 DNA reads as TGTGCCAGCAGCTTAGGTAGAGGGGGCTATGGCTACACCTTC. Its translation is CASSLGRGGYGYTF.

There are many counts of this clone. J is TRBJ1-4 and V is TRBV4-2; D is ambiguous. Per germline, CDR1 LGHNA and CDR2 YNFKEQ. The CDR3 has 14 amino acids. V dropped 0 bases and J dropped 8 bases, with 10 bases sitting between them. The CDR3 coding sequence is TGTGCCAGCAGCCAAGATGCGCTACAAGAAAAACTGTTTTTT. Encoded protein: CASSQDALQEKLFF.

The chain combines TRBV11-2 with TRBJ2-3; a possible D gene is TRBD1 (6 bases). The ends were cut back, 2 bases at V and 0 bases at J, with 12 bases in the middle. This CDR3 has 16 amino acids. Germline loops: CDR1 SGHAT, CDR2 FQNNGV. The CDR3 loop reads CASSLKGDLSTDTQYF. CDR3 DNA sequence: TGTGCCAGCAGCTTAAAGGGGGACCTTAGCACAGATACGCAGTATTTT. Filled out from reference TRBV11-2 and TRBJ2-3, the complete variable domain reads EAGVAQSPRYKIIEKRQSVAFWCNPISGHATLYWYQQILGQGPKLLIQFQNNGVVDDSQLPKDRFSAERLKGVDSTLKIQPAKLEDSAVYLCASSLKGDLSTDTQYFGPGTRLTVL.

In its sample, this clone was seen once. The V and J genes are TRBV4-3 and TRBJ2-2, with a tentative D call TRBD1 (7 bases). Trimming removed 0 bases from V and 3 bases from J, with 14 bases in between. Germline-derived CDR1 and CDR2 are LGHNA and YSLEER. CDR3 length: 17 amino acids. The chain's CDR3 is CASSQDPTGEDTGELFF. DNA for the CDR3: TGCGCCAGCAGCCAAGACCCAACAGGGGAGGACACCGGGGAGCTGTTTTTT.

V gene TRBV2 combines with J gene TRBJ1-1; D gene uncertain. Trimming shortened V by 6 bases and J by 8 bases, and 10 bases separated the two germline ends. Germline V CDR1 and CDR2: SNHLY, FYNNEI. CDR3 length: 11 residues. CDR3 region: CASSRRNEAFF. The CDR3 bases are TGTGCCAGCAGCCGACGTAACGAAGCTTTCTTT.

The chain carries TRBV18 and TRBJ1-1; D might be TRBD1 (5 bases). Trimming took 0 bases from V and 4 from J, leaving 6 bases between them. CDR3 length: 13 amino acids. In germline, CDR1 is KGHSH, CDR2 LQKENI. CDR3 DNA sequence: TGTGCCAGCTCACCACCAGGGGTCACTGAAGCTTTCTTT. As protein: CASSPPGVTEAFF.

The chain couples TRBV27 to TRBJ2-1, with D possibly TRBD2 on 5 matching bases. This CDR3 has 13 residues. Trimming left V 5 bases short and J 6 bases short, with 11 bases between. The germline CDR1 and CDR2 sequences are MNHEY and SMNVEV (reference sequence). The CDR3 DNA sequence: TGTGCCAGCAGTCCATCCGGGGTCAATGAGCAGTTCTTC. This sequence encodes CASSPSGVNEQFF.

The chain carries TRBV7-2 and TRBJ1-4; D remains unclear. Per germline, CDR1 SGHTA and CDR2 FQGNSA. With 3 bases removed from V and 4 bases from J, the gap between germline ends came to 9 bases. The CDR3 is made up of 14 amino acids. CDR3 nucleotides: TGTGCCAGCAGCTTTTCGCGGAGTAATGAAAAACTGTTTTTT. This sequence encodes CASSFSRSNEKLFF.

The rearrangement joins TRBV7-8 to TRBJ2-7; perhaps TRBD2 as D (5 bases). The CDR3 runs to 13 residues. V lost 0 bases to trimming and J lost 6 bases, with 9 bases between them. Looked up from germline, CDR1 is SGHVS and CDR2 is FQNEAQ. The CDR3 protein is CASSLATRSEQYF. The CDR3 nucleotides read TGTGCCAGCAGCTTAGCCACTAGAAGCGAGCAGTACTTC.

This chain links TRBV6-6 with TRBJ2-2, with D perhaps being TRBD1 or TRBD2 (5 bases each). The CDR3 is 14 residues long. Germline V CDR1 and CDR2: MNHNY, SVGAGI (reference sequence). Trimming shortened V by 2 bases and J by 5 bases, and 9 bases separated the two germline ends. CDR3 sequence (DNA): TGTGCCAGCAGTTACGGTGGGGGAACCGGGGAGCTGTTTTTT. Translating it yields CASSYGGGTGELFF.

The gene calls are TRBV5-1 and TRBJ2-5; D uncertain. The germline V gene encodes CDR1 SGHRS and CDR2 YFSETQ. V lost 4 bases, J lost 5 bases, and 9 bases lay in between. The CDR3 spans 12 residues. The CDR3 is CASSLSGETQYF. CDR3 DNA sequence: TGCGCCAGCAGCCTGAGTGGGGAGACCCAGTACTTC. Supplemented by reference TRBV5-1 and TRBJ2-5, the full variable domain reads KAGVTQTPRYLIKTRGQQVTLSCSPISGHRSVSWYQQTPGQGLQFLFEYFSETQRNKGNFPGRFSGRQFSNSRSEMNVSTLELGDSALYLCASSLSGETQYFGPGTRLLVL.

The V call is TRBV7-2, the J call TRBJ1-5, with TRBD1 as a possible D gene (5 bases). V shed 6 bases and J shed 2 bases, with 14 bases lying between them. The CDR3 extends over 15 amino acids. Germline V gene sequence: CDR1 SGHTA, CDR2 FQGNSA. The CDR3 sequence is CASRRGGGGNQPQHF. The CDR3 DNA reads as TGTGCCAGCAGACGGGGGGGAGGTGGCAATCAGCCCCAGCATTTT.

The CDR3 coding sequence is TGTGCCAGCAGCTTAGGGGGACTAGTCCCCGATGAGCAGTTCTTC. The encoded protein is CASSLGGLVPDEQFF. This chain uses TRBV7-2 with TRBJ2-1; 8 bases are shared with TRBD2. The junction had 7 bases not matched to a gene; V was cut back by 1 base and J by 8 bases. Germline values: CDR1 SGHTA, CDR2 FQGNSA. This CDR3 spans 15 amino acids.